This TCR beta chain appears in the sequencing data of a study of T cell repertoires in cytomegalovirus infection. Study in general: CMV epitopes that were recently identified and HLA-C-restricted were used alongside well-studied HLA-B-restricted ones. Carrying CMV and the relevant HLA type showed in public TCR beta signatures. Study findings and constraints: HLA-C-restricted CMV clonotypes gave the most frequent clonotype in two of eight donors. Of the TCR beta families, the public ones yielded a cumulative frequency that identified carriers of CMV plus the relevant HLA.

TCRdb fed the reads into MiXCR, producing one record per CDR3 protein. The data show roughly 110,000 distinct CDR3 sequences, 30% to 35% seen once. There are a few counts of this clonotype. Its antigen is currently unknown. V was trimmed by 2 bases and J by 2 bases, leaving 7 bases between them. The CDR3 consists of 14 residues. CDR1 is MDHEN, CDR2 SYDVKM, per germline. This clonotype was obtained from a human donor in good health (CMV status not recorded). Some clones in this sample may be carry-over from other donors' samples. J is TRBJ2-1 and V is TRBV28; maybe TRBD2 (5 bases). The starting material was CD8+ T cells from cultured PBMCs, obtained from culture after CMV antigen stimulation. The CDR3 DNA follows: TGTGCCAGCAGTTTACCGGGGACCTACAATGAGCAGTTCTTC. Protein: CASSLPGTYNEQFF. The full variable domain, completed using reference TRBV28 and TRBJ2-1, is DVKVTQSSRYLVKRTGEKVFLECVQDMDHENMFWYRQDPGLGLRLIYFSYDVKMKEKGDIPEGYSVSREKKERFSLILESASTNQTSMYLCASSLPGTYNEQFFGPGTRLTVL.